A single sample gave rise to the 26 T cell receptor beta chains below, sequenced in a study of blood T cell repertoires in COVID-19. The data were produced by immunoSEQ multiplex PCR, yet TCRdb's version contains in-frame clones alone and is incomplete. The table includes around 200,000 clones, 80% to 90% detected once. Sequencing was performed on peripheral blood. All receptors come from a woman aged 18-29 years who had recovered from COVID-19.

The chain combines TRBV29-1 with TRBJ2-1; possible D gene TRBD1, 6 bases. The CDR3 spans 15 residues. The germline CDR1 and CDR2 sequences are SQVTM and ANQGSEA. Trimming stripped 4 bases from V and 5 bases from J, with 18 bases between. The DNA for the CDR3 is TGCAGCGTTGCCCCCCCCACAGGGTGGGACAATGAGCAGTTCTTC. It encodes CSVAPPTGWDNEQFF.

This clone was picked up one time. The chain is built from TRBV9 and TRBJ1-1; D might be TRBD1 (5 bases). Germline assignment: CDR1 SGDLS and CDR2 YYNGEE. The CDR3 is 13 residues long. Trimming shortened V by 0 bases and J by 7 bases, and 10 bases separated the two germline ends. Here the CDR3 reads CASSVEDQGEAFF. The CDR3 nucleotides are TGTGCCAGCAGCGTAGAAGACCAGGGTGAAGCTTTCTTT.

This chain connects TRBV2 to TRBJ2-3; the match to TRBD2 covers 15 bases. V lost 0 bases, J lost 5 bases, and 0 bases stayed unmatched. The length of the CDR3 is 16 residues. Germline values: CDR1 SNHLY, CDR2 FYNNEI. The CDR3 here is CASSEAGLAGGDTQYF. For the CDR3, the DNA is TGTGCCAGCAGTGAAGCGGGACTAGCGGGAGGAGATACGCAGTATTTT.

V and J are TRBV7-9 and TRBJ2-7; tentatively, D is TRBD1 (6 bases). Per germline, CDR1 SEHNR and CDR2 FQNEAQ (reference sequence). The CDR3 totals 12 residues. V was trimmed by 9 bases and J by 2 bases, leaving 11 bases between them. The CDR3 is CASEDRAYEQYV. The DNA of the CDR3 is TGTGCCAGTGAGGACAGAGCCTACGAGCAGTACGTC.

This clone was detected once. This chain uses TRBV4-1 with TRBJ1-6; D uncertain. Germline values: CDR1 MGHRA, CDR2 YSYEKL. Trimming pared 1 base from V and 9 bases from J, leaving 7 bases between. CDR3 length: 13 residues. This CDR3 is CASSQGGASPLHF. CDR3 DNA: TGCGCCAGCAGCCAAGGTGGAGCTTCACCCCTCCACTTT.

The chain is built from TRBV21-1 and TRBJ2-7; the table's D call TRBD1 went unverified against the DNA. TRBV21-1 is shown as a pseudogene. CDR3 length: 18 residues. The chain's CDR3 is CASSKPLSGTSDPYEQYF. CDR3 DNA sequence: TGTGCCAGCAGCAAACCTTTGTCCGGGACATCCGATCCCTACGAGCAGTACTTC.

V gene TRBV11-2 combines with J gene TRBJ1-1; 9 nucleotides align to TRBD1. Per the germline V gene, CDR1 is SGHAT and CDR2 is FQNNGV. V was pared by 5 bases and J by 6 bases, with 7 bases of the junction left unmatched. CDR3 size: 14 residues. Written as DNA, the CDR3 is TGTGCCAGCAGCGCCGGGACAGGGCTGTCTGAAGCTTTCTTT. Its protein product is CASSAGTGLSEAFF.

This clone turned up a few times. J is TRBJ2-2 and V is TRBV6-5, with D perhaps matching TRBD2 (6 bases). The V end lost 11 bases, the J end lost 0 bases, and 10 bases lay between the germline ends. The CDR3 runs 13 residues. Per germline, CDR1 MNHEY and CDR2 SVGAGI. The CDR3 spells CAGGTTNTGELFF. In DNA form, the CDR3 reads TGTGCCGGAGGGACGACGAACACCGGGGAGCTGTTTTTT.

The chain recombines TRBV2 with TRBJ2-7; 15 nucleotides line up with TRBD2. With 7 bases clipped from V and 1 base from J, the junction kept 5 bases outside the gene matches. The CDR3 runs to 16 residues. CDR1 and CDR2 from the germline V gene are SNHLY and FYNNEI. The CDR3 nucleotides read TGTGCCAGCAAAGGGACTAGCGGGGGGTTGTCCTACGAGCAGTACTTC. Translated, it gives CASKGTSGGLSYEQYF.

The rearrangement links TRBV15 to TRBJ2-7, with D tentatively TRBD1 (6 bases). There are 12 residues in the CDR3. The V end lost 3 bases, the J end lost 7 bases, and 10 bases lay between the germline ends. Per germline, CDR1 LNHNV and CDR2 YYDKDF (reference sequence). For the CDR3, the DNA is TGTGCCACCAGCAGGCCTAGGGGGGAGCAGTACTTC. Protein: CATSRPRGEQYF. Full variable domain (remainder filled in from reference TRBV15 and TRBJ2-7): DAMVIQNPRYQVTQFGKPVTLSCSQTLNHNVMYWYQQKSSQAPKLLFHYYDKDFNNEADTPDNFQSRRPNTSFCFLDIRSPGLGDTAMYLCATSRPRGEQYFGPGTRLTVT.

The chain is built from TRBV6-5 and TRBJ1-1; tentatively, D is TRBD1 (5 bases). Germline V gene sequence: CDR1 MNHEY, CDR2 SVGAGI. The length of the CDR3 is 14 residues. V dropped 5 bases and J dropped 1 base, with 11 bases sitting between them. The CDR3 sequence: CASSPSTGNTEAFF. CDR3 nucleotides: TGTGCCAGCAGTCCTTCAACAGGGAACACTGAAGCTTTCTTT.

Only one count was recorded for this clone. The chain couples TRBV27 to TRBJ1-3, with 7 bases fitting TRBD1. This CDR3 comprises 16 residues. V lost 4 bases and J lost 0; bases outside the gene matches: 6. CDR1 is MNHEY, CDR2 SMNVEV, per germline (reference sequence). The CDR3 nucleotides read TGTGCCAGCAGTTCTTCCGGGACAGACTCTGGAAACACCATATATTTT. Encoded protein: CASSSSGTDSGNTIYF.

This chain links TRBV7-6 with TRBJ2-3; tentative D call: TRBD2 (7 bases). This CDR3 has 15 amino acids. V lost 1 base to trimming and J lost 4 bases, with 12 bases between them. Germline V lookup: CDR1 SGHVS, CDR2 FNYEAQ. In DNA, the CDR3 is TGTGCCAGCAGCTTAGATCCGGGGGGCGCAGATACGCAGTATTTT. Its protein is CASSLDPGGADTQYF.

The genes are TRBV7-2 and TRBJ2-7; TRBD1 might be the D (5 bases). This CDR3 region has 15 residues. V lost 1 base to trimming and J lost 3 bases, with 13 bases between them. Germline V gene data show CDR1 as SGHTA and CDR2 as FQGNSA. This CDR3 is CASSLEDGHLYEQYV. DNA for the CDR3: TGTGCCAGCAGCTTAGAAGACGGACACCTCTACGAGCAGTACGTC.

Of note for this clone: Other DNA sequences in this specimen translate into the identical CDR3. The rearrangement links TRBV3-1 (or the pseudogene TRBV3-2) to TRBJ1-1, with D possibly being TRBD1 (6 bases). There are 14 residues in the CDR3. Trimming pared 2 bases from V and 3 bases from J, leaving 10 bases between. CDR1 LGHDT and CDR2 YNNKEL come from the germline V gene (reference sequence). In DNA form, the CDR3 reads TGTGCCAGCAGCCAACAGGGGAGCGACACTGAAGCTTTCTTT. Translated: CASSQQGSDTEAFF.

The chain has TRBV7-2 and TRBJ2-5, with unresolved D. Germline V gene sequence: CDR1 SGHTA, CDR2 FQGNSA. Trimming took 2 bases from V and 5 from J, leaving 18 bases between them. The CDR3 length is 16 residues. CDR3 nucleotides: TGTGCCAGCAGCTTAATAGTTTTAAGGAGCTGGGAGACCCAGTACTTC. Protein product: CASSLIVLRSWETQYF.

The CDR3 protein is CAWGGEMNTEAFF. CDR3 DNA: TGTGCCTGGGGGGGGGAAATGAACACTGAAGCTTTCTTT. The chain joins TRBV30 to TRBJ1-1; tentative D call: TRBD1 (5 bases). Between the trimmed V and J ends, which lost 5 bases and 0 bases, there was a span of 10 bases. This CDR3 is built from 13 residues. Looked up from germline, CDR1 is GTSNPN and CDR2 is SVGIG (reference sequence).

The chain combines TRBV2 with TRBJ1-2; TRBD1 might be the D (6 bases). This CDR3 spans 14 amino acids. Trimming removed 1 base at V and 5 bases at J, with 11 bases between. Per the germline V gene, CDR1 is SNHLY and CDR2 is FYNNEI. The CDR3 coding sequence is TGTGCCAGCAGTGAAGGGGGGCGGAAGTATGGCTACACCTTC. Translation: CASSEGGRKYGYTF.

V and J are TRBV2 and TRBJ1-5, with 9 bases lining up with TRBD1. Germline CDR1 SNHLY, CDR2 FYNNEI. CDR3 size: 14 residues. The V and J ends lost 5 bases and 4 bases, in that order; junction bases with no gene match: 3. The CDR3 region is CASSPGTGNQPQHF. CDR3 bases: TGTGCCAGCAGTCCCGGGACAGGGAATCAGCCCCAGCATTTT.

This sequence joins TRBV2 and TRBJ2-6; D is possibly TRBD1 (5 bases). In germline, CDR1 is SNHLY, CDR2 FYNNEI. The V gene lost 4 bases and the J gene lost 0 bases, with 10 bases spanning the gap. The CDR3 consists of 16 residues. This CDR3 reads CASSAAGHSGANVLTF. The CDR3 region has the DNA TGTGCCAGCAGTGCTGCAGGACACTCTGGGGCCAACGTCCTGACTTTC.

The sample holds one count of this clone. V usage is TRBV30 and J usage is TRBJ1-4; D is perhaps TRBD1 (6 bases). Trimming pared 2 bases from V and 8 bases from J, leaving 15 bases between. Per the germline V gene, CDR1 is GTSNPN and CDR2 is SVGIG (reference sequence). The CDR3 totals 14 residues. The DNA of the CDR3 is TGTGCCTGGAGTCACGGCGGGGGCGCGGAAAAACTGTTTTTT. Translated: CAWSHGGGAEKLFF.

The chain couples TRBV3-1 (or the pseudogene TRBV3-2) to TRBJ2-2, with 9 bases identical to TRBD1. CDR1 is LGHDT, CDR2 YNNKEL, per germline (reference sequence). The CDR3 covers 16 residues. V lost 4 bases, J lost 6 bases, and 9 bases stayed unmatched. CDR3 sequence: CASSRGVGTGSGELFF. CDR3 DNA sequence: TGTGCCAGCAGCCGGGGAGTGGGGACAGGGTCCGGGGAGCTGTTTTTT.

The V gene is TRBV4-2, the J gene TRBJ1-6; TRBD1 matches 7 bases. The CDR3 runs 16 residues. The trim removed 0 bases at V and 7 bases at J, leaving 6 bases unmatched. CDR1 is LGHNA, CDR2 YNFKEQ, per germline. CDR3 coding DNA: TGTGCCAGCAGCCAAGATCGGAACAGGGGCAATTCACCCCTCCACTTT. Residues: CASSQDRNRGNSPLHF.

This clone was picked up one time. V gene TRBV9 combines with J gene TRBJ2-5; 7 bases agree with TRBD2. Germline V gene data show CDR1 as SGDLS and CDR2 as YYNGEE. This CDR3 contains 17 residues. Trimming at V came to 0 bases and at J to 3 bases, leaving 11 bases not matched to a gene. CDR3 sequence: CASSVERGLSSEETQYF. Here the CDR3 DNA reads TGTGCCAGCAGCGTAGAGCGGGGACTATCCTCTGAAGAGACCCAGTACTTC.

The chain has TRBV4-2 and TRBJ2-4; D remains unclear. The V gene lost 4 bases and the J gene lost 0 bases, with 16 bases spanning the gap. CDR1 is LGHNA, CDR2 YNFKEQ, per germline. This CDR3 spans 17 amino acids. As DNA, the CDR3 is TGTGCCAGCAGCCTCTACGAAGAGGAAGGAGCCAAAAACATTCAGTACTTC. Protein: CASSLYEEEGAKNIQYF.

As concerns this clone: Since a much larger clone is just one base distant, this may be a read error. This same CDR3 is encoded by further DNA sequences in the sample. V and J are TRBV19 and TRBJ2-1, with 8 nucleotides matching TRBD2. This CDR3 comprises 14 residues. Germline V gene sequence: CDR1 LNHDA, CDR2 SQIVND (reference sequence). The ends lost 4 bases at V and 5 bases at J; junction bases unmatched: 4. DNA of the CDR3: TGTGCCAGTAGTAGGGGCGGGAGGAACAATGAGCAGTTCTTC. Translating it yields CASSRGGRNNEQFF.